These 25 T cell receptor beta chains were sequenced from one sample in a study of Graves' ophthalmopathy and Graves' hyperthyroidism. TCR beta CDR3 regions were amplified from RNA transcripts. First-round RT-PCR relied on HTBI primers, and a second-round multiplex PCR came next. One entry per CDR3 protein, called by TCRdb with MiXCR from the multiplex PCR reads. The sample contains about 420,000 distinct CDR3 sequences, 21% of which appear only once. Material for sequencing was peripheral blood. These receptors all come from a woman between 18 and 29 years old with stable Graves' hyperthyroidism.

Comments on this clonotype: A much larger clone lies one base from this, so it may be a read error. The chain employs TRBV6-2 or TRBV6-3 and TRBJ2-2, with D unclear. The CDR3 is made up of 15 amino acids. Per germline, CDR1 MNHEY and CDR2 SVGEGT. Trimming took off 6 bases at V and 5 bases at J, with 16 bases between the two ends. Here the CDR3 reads CASRRAAPYTGELFF. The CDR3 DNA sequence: TGTGCCAGCAGACGGGCGGCGCCATATACCGGGGAGCTGTTTTTT.

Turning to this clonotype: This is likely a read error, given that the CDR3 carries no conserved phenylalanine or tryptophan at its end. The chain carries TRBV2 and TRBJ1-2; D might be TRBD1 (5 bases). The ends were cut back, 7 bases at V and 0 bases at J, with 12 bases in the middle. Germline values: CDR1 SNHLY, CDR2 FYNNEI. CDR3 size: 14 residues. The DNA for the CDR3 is TGTGCCAGCACCGGTACAGGTCCTAACTATGGCTACACCTAC. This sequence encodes CASTGTGPNYGYTY.

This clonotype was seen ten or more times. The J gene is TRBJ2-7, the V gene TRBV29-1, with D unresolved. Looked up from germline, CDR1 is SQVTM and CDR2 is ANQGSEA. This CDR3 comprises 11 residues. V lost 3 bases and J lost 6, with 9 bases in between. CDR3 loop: CSVETQGEQYF. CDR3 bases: TGCAGCGTTGAGACACAAGGCGAGCAGTACTTC.

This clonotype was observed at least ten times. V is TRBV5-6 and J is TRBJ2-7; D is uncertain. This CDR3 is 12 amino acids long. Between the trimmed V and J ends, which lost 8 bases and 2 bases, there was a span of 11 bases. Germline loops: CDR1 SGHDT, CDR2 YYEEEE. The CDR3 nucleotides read TGTGCCAGTCAAGGTGGCACCTACGAGCAGTACTTC. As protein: CASQGGTYEQYF.

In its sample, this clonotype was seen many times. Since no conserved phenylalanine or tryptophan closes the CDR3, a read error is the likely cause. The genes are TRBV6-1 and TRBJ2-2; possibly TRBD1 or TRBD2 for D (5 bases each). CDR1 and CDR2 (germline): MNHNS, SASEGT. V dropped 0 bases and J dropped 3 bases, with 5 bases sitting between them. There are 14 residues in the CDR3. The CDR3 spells CASSEAGDTGELFL. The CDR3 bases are TGTGCCAGCAGTGAAGCGGGGGACACCGGGGAGCTGTTTCTT.

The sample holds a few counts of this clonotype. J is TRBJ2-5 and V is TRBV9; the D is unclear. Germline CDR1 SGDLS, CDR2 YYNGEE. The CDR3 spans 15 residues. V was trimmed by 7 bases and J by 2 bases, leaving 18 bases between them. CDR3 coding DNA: TGTGCCAGCTCCCTTCGAGCATCTGATCAAGAGACCCAGTACTTC. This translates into CASSLRASDQETQYF.

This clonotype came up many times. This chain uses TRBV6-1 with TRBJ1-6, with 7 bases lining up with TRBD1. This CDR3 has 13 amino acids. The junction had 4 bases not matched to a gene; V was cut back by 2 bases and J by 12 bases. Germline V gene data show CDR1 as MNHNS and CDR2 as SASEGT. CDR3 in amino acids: CASSEQGEEPLHF. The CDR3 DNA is TGTGCCAGCAGTGAACAGGGGGAAGAACCCCTCCACTTT.

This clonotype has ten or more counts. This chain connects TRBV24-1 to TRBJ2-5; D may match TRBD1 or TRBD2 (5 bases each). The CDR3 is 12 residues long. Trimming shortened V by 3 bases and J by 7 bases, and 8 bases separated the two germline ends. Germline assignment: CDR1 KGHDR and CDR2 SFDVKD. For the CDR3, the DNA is TGTGCCACCAGTGATCCCGGGGCGACCCAGTACTTC. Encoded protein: CATSDPGATQYF.

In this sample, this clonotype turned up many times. The CDR3 loop reads CASSYSILGNEQYF. CDR3 coding DNA: TGTGCCAGCAGTTACTCGATTCTGGGGAACGAGCAGTACTTC. The V call is TRBV6-5, the J call TRBJ2-7, with unresolved D. Trimming shortened V by 0 bases and J by 5 bases, and 11 bases separated the two germline ends. This CDR3 is built from 14 residues. The V gene's germline CDR1 is MNHEY and CDR2 SVGAGI.

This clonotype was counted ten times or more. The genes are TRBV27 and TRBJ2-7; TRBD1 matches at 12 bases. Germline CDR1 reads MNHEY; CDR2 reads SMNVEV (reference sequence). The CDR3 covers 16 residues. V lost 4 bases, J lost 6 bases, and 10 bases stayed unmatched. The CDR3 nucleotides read TGTGCCAGCAGTTCGACCCTCGGGACAGGGGGCGCCGAGCAGTACTTC. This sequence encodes CASSSTLGTGGAEQYF.

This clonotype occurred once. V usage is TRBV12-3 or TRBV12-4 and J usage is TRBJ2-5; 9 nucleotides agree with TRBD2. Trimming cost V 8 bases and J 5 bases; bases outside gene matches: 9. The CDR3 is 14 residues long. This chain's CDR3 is CASALAGVEETQYF. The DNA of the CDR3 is TGTGCCAGCGCCTTAGCGGGAGTAGAGGAGACCCAGTACTTC.

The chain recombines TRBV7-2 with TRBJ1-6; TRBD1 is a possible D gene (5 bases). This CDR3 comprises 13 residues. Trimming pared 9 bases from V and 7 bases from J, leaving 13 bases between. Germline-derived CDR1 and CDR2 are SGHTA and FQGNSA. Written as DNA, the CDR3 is TGTGCCAGTAGCAGGGAAATCAATTCACCCCTCCACTTT. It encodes CASSREINSPLHF.

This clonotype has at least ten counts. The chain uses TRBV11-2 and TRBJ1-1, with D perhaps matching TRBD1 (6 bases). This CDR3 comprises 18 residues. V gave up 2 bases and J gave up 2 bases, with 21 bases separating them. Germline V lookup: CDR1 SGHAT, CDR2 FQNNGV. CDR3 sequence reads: CASSLRSQGIGPNTEAFF. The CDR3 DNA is TGTGCCAGCAGCTTAAGGAGCCAGGGGATCGGGCCAAACACTGAAGCTTTCTTT.

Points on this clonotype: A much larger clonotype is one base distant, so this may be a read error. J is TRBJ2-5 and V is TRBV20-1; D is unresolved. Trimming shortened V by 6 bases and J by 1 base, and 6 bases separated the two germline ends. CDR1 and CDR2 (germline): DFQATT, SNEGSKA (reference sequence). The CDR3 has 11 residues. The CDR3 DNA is TGCAGTGCCACCCTCCAAGAGACCCAGTACTTC. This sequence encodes CSATLQETQYF.

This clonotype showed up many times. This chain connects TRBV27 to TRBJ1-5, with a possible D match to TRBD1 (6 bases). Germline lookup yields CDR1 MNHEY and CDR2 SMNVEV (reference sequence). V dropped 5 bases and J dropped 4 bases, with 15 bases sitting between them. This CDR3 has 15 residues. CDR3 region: CASSPWTAVNQPQHF. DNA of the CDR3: TGTGCCAGCAGTCCCTGGACAGCGGTGAATCAGCCCCAGCATTTT.

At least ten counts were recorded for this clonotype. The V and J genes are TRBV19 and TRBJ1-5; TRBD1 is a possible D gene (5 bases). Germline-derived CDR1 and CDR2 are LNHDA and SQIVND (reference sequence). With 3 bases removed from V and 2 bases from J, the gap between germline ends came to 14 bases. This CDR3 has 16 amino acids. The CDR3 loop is CASSMWRGRGNQPQHF. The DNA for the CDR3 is TGTGCCAGTAGTATGTGGAGGGGAAGGGGCAATCAGCCCCAGCATTTT.

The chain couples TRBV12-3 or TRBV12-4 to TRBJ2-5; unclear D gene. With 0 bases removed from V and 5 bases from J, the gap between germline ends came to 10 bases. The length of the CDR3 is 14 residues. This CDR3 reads CASSLAVAVETQYF. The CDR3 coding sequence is TGTGCCAGCAGTTTAGCGGTAGCCGTGGAGACCCAGTACTTC.

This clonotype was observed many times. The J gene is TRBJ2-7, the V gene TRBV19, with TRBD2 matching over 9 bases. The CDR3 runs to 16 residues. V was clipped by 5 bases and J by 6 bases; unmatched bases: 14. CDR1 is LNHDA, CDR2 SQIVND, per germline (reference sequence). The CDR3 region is CASSELFSGRAGEQYF. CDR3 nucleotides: TGTGCCAGTAGTGAACTCTTTAGCGGGAGAGCGGGCGAGCAGTACTTC.

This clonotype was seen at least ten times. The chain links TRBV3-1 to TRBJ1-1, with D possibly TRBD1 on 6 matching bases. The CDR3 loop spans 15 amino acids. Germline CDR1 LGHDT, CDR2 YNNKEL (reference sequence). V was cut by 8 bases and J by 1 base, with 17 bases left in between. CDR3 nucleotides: TGTGCCAGCCGGGCCCTAATGACAGGGAACACTGAAGCTTTCTTT. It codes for CASRALMTGNTEAFF.

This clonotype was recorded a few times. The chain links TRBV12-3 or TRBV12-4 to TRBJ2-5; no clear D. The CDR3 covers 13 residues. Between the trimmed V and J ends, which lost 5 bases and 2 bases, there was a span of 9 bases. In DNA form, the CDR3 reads TGTGCCAGCAGTCCTCAGGTGCAAGAGACCCAGTACTTC. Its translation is CASSPQVQETQYF.

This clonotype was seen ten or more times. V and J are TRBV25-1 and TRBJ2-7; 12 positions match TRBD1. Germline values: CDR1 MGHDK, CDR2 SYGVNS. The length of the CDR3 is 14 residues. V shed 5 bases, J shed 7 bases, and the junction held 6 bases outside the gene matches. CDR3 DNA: TGTGCCAGCAGTCCGGGACAGGGGGCGAGTGAGCAGTACTTC. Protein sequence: CASSPGQGASEQYF.

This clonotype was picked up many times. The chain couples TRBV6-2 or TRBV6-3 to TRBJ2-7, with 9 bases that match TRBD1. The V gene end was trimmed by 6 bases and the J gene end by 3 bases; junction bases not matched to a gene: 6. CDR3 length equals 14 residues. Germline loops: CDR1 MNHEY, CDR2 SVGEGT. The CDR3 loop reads CASRQTGGIYEQYF. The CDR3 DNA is TGTGCCAGCAGACAGACAGGGGGTATCTACGAGCAGTACTTC.

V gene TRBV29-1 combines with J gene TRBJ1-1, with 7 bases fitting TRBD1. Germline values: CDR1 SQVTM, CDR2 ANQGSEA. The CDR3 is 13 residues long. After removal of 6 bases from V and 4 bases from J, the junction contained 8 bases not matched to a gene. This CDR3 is CSVPDRRGTEAFF. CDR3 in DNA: TGCAGCGTACCGGACAGGAGGGGCACTGAAGCTTTCTTT.

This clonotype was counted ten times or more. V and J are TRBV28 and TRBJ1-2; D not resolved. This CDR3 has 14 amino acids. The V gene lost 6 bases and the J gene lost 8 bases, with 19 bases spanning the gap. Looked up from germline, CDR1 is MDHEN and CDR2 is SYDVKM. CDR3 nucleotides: TGTGCCAGCAGCGCCGGGAGCCGGAGTCTAGGCTACACCTTC. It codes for CASSAGSRSLGYTF.

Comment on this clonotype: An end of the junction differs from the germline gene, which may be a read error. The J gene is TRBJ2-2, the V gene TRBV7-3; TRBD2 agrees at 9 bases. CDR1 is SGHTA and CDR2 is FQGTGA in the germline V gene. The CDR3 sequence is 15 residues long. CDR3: CTSSLGLAWSGELCF. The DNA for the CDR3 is TGTACCAGCAGCTTGGGACTAGCCTGGTCCGGGGAGCTGTGTTTT.